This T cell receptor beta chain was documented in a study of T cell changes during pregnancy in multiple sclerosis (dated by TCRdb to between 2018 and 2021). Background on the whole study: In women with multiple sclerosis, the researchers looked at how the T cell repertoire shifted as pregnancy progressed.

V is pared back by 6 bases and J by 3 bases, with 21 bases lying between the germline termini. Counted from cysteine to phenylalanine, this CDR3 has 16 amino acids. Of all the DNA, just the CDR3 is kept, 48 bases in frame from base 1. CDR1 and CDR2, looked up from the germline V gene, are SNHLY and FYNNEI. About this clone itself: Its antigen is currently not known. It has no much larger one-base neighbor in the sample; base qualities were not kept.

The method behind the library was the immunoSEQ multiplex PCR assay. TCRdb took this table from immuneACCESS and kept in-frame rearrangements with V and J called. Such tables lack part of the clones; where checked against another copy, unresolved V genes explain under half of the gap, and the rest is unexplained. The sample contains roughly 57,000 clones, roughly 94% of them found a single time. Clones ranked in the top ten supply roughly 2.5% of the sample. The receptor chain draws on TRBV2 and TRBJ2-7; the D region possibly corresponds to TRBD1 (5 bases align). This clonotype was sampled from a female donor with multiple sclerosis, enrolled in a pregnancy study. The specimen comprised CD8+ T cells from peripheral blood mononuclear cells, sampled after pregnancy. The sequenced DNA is TGTGCCAGCAGGAATAGTGACAGATACGTGATCTACGAGCAGTACTTC. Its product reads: CASRNSDRYVIYEQYF.